This entry lists 8 T cell receptor beta chains sequenced from one sample in a study of blood T cell repertoires in COVID-19. Some clones are missing from TCRdb's copy, which holds only in-frame ones; the method was immunoSEQ multiplex PCR. The sample includes tens of thousands of clones, roughly 90% of them seen just once. Input material: peripheral blood. The receptor source for this set is a man aged 55 to 70 with acute or convalescent COVID-19.

This clone has a single count. This chain uses TRBV5-1 with TRBJ2-7; 12 nucleotides line up with TRBD1. The germline CDR1 and CDR2 sequences are SGHRS and YFSETQ. V shed 4 bases and J 6 bases; nucleotides not matched to a gene: 8. CDR3 length: 15 amino acids. CDR3 sequence reads: CASSTTGTGGTEQYF. CDR3 DNA: TGCGCCAGCAGCACGACCGGGACAGGGGGCACCGAGCAGTACTTC.

This chain connects TRBV30 to TRBJ1-2; D uncertain. CDR3 length: 15 residues. Germline V gene sequence: CDR1 GTSNPN, CDR2 SVGIG (reference sequence). Trimming pared 1 base from V and 7 bases from J, leaving 19 bases between. The CDR3, as DNA: TGTGCCTGGAGTGAGGCGGCGAACCTATTAAGTGGCTACACCTTC. It yields the protein CAWSEAANLLSGYTF.

This chain uses TRBV30 with TRBJ2-1; 12 nucleotides match TRBD2. Per the germline V gene, CDR1 is GTSNPN and CDR2 is SVGIG (reference sequence). Trimming removed 0 bases from V and 10 bases from J; junction bases left unmatched: 7. This CDR3 has 15 residues. Here the CDR3 DNA reads TGTGCCTGGAGTGTACGGGGACTAGCGGGTGGAGAGCAGTTCTTC. Amino acid sequence: CAWSVRGLAGGEQFF.

The chain links TRBV11-3 to TRBJ2-7; possible D gene TRBD2, 5 bases. Per germline, CDR1 SGHNT and CDR2 YENEEA. V lost 4 bases and J 0 bases, leaving 7 bases between the germline ends. CDR3 length equals 13 residues. This CDR3 is CASSSGDSYEQYF. In nucleotides, the CDR3 is TGTGCCAGCAGCTCCGGGGACTCCTACGAGCAGTACTTC.

The rearrangement uses TRBV27 and TRBJ2-3, with D tentatively TRBD2 (6 bases). Germline lookup yields CDR1 MNHEY and CDR2 SMNVEV (reference sequence). The V and J ends lost 6 bases and 5 bases respectively, with 15 bases between them. CDR3 length equals 14 residues. The CDR3 bases are TGTGCCAGCAGACCACTAGCCTACCTAGATACGCAGTATTTT. Its translation: CASRPLAYLDTQYF.

V usage is TRBV9 and J usage is TRBJ1-5; TRBD1 might be the D (5 bases). Trimming took off 0 bases at V and 7 bases at J, with 11 bases between the two ends. Looked up from germline, CDR1 is SGDLS and CDR2 is YYNGEE. The length of the CDR3 is 14 residues. The CDR3 reads CASSVDAGVQPQHF. The CDR3 DNA reads as TGTGCCAGCAGCGTAGATGCGGGGGTCCAGCCCCAGCATTTT.

In its sample, this clone was seen a few times. The chain is built from TRBV13 and TRBJ1-1, with a weak D call TRBD1 (5 bases). V was shortened by 7 bases and J by 5 bases, with 11 bases between the two germline ends. The CDR3 totals 12 residues. The germline V gene has CDR1 PRHDT and CDR2 FYEKMQ (reference sequence). The CDR3: CASTRGGTEAFF. The CDR3 DNA is TGTGCCAGCACCCGGGGGGGGACTGAAGCTTTCTTT.

The CDR3 spells CASKQEFYNEQFF. The CDR3 coding sequence is TGTGCCAGCAAACAGGAATTCTACAATGAGCAGTTCTTC. J is TRBJ2-1 and V is TRBV5-4, with TRBD1 as a possible D gene (5 bases). The CDR3 has 13 amino acids. Germline V CDR1 and CDR2: SGHNT, YYREEE (reference sequence). V was clipped by 6 bases and J by 3 bases, with 10 bases between them. The full variable domain, its missing parts supplied by reference TRBV5-4 and TRBJ2-1, is ETGVTQSPTHLIKTRGQQVTLRCSSQSGHNTVSWYQQALGQGPQFIFQYYREEENGRGNFPPRFSGLQFPNYSSELNVNALELDDSALYLCASKQEFYNEQFFGPGTRLTVL.